This passage covers 15 T cell receptor beta chains from one sample sequenced in a study of T cells after yellow fever vaccination. Each CDR3 protein gets one entry after TCRdb re-called the 5' RACE reads with MiXCR. This repertoire shows 400,000 or so distinct CDR3 sequences, approximately 18% found once; its top ten account for 18%. Specimen: PBMCs, collected before the yellow fever booster vaccination. These receptor sequences come from a man between 18 and 29 years old who received the YFV17D yellow fever vaccine.

This clonotype was seen ten or more times. V and J are TRBV4-1 and TRBJ2-1; 7 bases fit TRBD2. V trimming: 1 base; J trimming: 4 bases; junction bases outside the gene matches: 7. The CDR3 sequence is 16 residues long. CDR1 and CDR2 from the germline V gene are MGHRA and YSYEKL. CDR3 in DNA: TGCGCCAGCAGCCAAGTTAGGCTAGCGGTTTACAATGAGCAGTTCTTC. Translation: CASSQVRLAVYNEQFF.

This chain uses TRBV20-1 with TRBJ2-3; a possible D gene is TRBD2 (7 bases). The V and J ends lost 3 bases and 0 bases respectively, with 13 bases between them. The germline gives CDR1 DFQATT, CDR2 SNEGSKA (reference sequence). This CDR3 has 15 residues. The CDR3 sequence is CSASLRGASTDTQYF. The CDR3 DNA reads TGCAGTGCTAGCTTACGGGGGGCTAGCACAGATACGCAGTATTTT.

This chain links TRBV15 with TRBJ1-2; unclear D gene. This CDR3 has 14 amino acids. The V gene's germline CDR1 is LNHNV and CDR2 YYDKDF (reference sequence). V was trimmed by 5 bases and J by 8 bases, leaving 18 bases between them. As DNA, the CDR3 is TGTGCCACCAGCCTCGGAGCGGCCGCGTTCGGCTACACCTTC. Its translation: CATSLGAAAFGYTF.

V gene TRBV6-5 combines with J gene TRBJ2-3; 8 bases are a match to TRBD2. V trimming: 2 bases; J trimming: 1 base; junction bases outside the gene matches: 5. Germline loops: CDR1 MNHEY, CDR2 SVGAGI. The CDR3 covers 16 residues. The CDR3 spells CASSYPGGRGTDTQYF. CDR3 nucleotide sequence: TGTGCCAGCAGTTACCCGGGGGGGCGTGGCACAGATACGCAGTATTTT.

The V gene is TRBV27, the J gene TRBJ2-5; D might be TRBD1 (6 bases). Between the trimmed V and J ends, which lost 6 bases and 5 bases, there was a span of 19 bases. Looked up from germline, CDR1 is MNHEY and CDR2 is SMNVEV (reference sequence). The CDR3 totals 15 residues. CDR3 amino acids: CASSPRPRGGETQYF. For the CDR3, the DNA is TGTGCCAGCAGCCCACGACCCAGGGGTGGTGAGACCCAGTACTTC.

The J gene is TRBJ1-2, the V gene TRBV18, with D unclear. The V end was cut by 2 bases, the J end by 4 bases, with 11 bases between. The CDR3 is 14 residues long. The germline V gene has CDR1 KGHSH and CDR2 LQKENI. In DNA, the CDR3 is TGTGCCAGCTCACCAAGGGTCGAGGGCTATGGCTACACCTTC. It yields the protein CASSPRVEGYGYTF.

The chain joins TRBV30 to TRBJ2-5; D might be TRBD2 (6 bases). The CDR3 covers 12 residues. Germline V CDR1 and CDR2: GTSNPN, SVGIG (reference sequence). V was pared by 2 bases and J by 4 bases, with 8 bases between. The CDR3 spells CAWSTAGETQYF. The CDR3 DNA reads TGTGCCTGGAGTACAGCGGGAGAGACCCAGTACTTC.

The V gene is TRBV20-1, the J gene TRBJ2-5, with TRBD2 matching over 7 bases. The trim removed 1 base at V and 5 bases at J, leaving 7 bases unmatched. Looked up from germline, CDR1 is DFQATT and CDR2 is SNEGSKA (reference sequence). The CDR3 runs to 14 residues. CDR3 coding DNA: TGCAGTGCTAGAGCCGGGGGGTCGGGTGAGACCCAGTACTTC. Protein product: CSARAGGSGETQYF.

This clonotype appeared a few times. V gene TRBV4-1 combines with J gene TRBJ1-1; 8 bases fit TRBD1. Germline CDR1 MGHRA, CDR2 YSYEKL. V shed 5 bases and J 5 bases; nucleotides not matched to a gene: 10. The length of the CDR3 is 15 residues. The CDR3 DNA is TGCGCCAGCAGCTTTCGGACAGGGATGGGTACTGAAGCTTTCTTT. It encodes CASSFRTGMGTEAFF.

This clonotype was recorded a few times. This chain's CDR3 is CASSHGLSSSYNEQFF. The CDR3 DNA reads as TGTGCCAGCAGCCACGGACTGTCGAGCTCCTACAATGAGCAGTTCTTC. The V gene is TRBV3-2, the J gene TRBJ2-1; the D call TRBD1 from the table was never checked on the DNA. TRBV3-2 is termed a pseudogene. The CDR3 has 16 amino acids.

This clonotype was observed a few times. This chain connects TRBV4-2 to TRBJ1-1, with TRBD1 identical over 7 bases. V was pared by 6 bases and J by 3 bases, with 13 bases of the junction left unmatched. CDR3 size: 16 residues. Germline-derived CDR1 and CDR2 are LGHNA and YNFKEQ. The CDR3 DNA follows: TGTGCCAGCAGTGTACAGGGGAGCTACGGGGACACTGAAGCTTTCTTT. It codes for CASSVQGSYGDTEAFF.

The V and J genes are TRBV10-3 and TRBJ1-1, with D uncertain. This CDR3 contains 12 residues. V dropped 0 bases and J dropped 6 bases, with 5 bases sitting between them. Germline CDR1 is ENHRY and CDR2 is SYGVKD. The CDR3 coding sequence is TGTGCCATCAGTGAGTCGGGTCCTGAAGCTTTCTTT. The encoded protein is CAISESGPEAFF.

The rearrangement joins TRBV6-5 to TRBJ1-1, with D possibly matching TRBD1 (6 bases). This CDR3 contains 13 residues. Germline CDR1 and CDR2: MNHEY and SVGAGI. Between the trimmed V and J ends, which lost 6 bases and 1 base, there was a span of 9 bases. DNA for the CDR3: TGTGCCAGCAGGGGAGGGGGGAACACTGAAGCTTTCTTT. Residues: CASRGGGNTEAFF.

This clonotype was observed at least ten times. The chain couples TRBV6-1 to TRBJ2-1, with unresolved D. The germline V gene encodes CDR1 MNHNS and CDR2 SASEGT. This CDR3 comprises 14 residues. Trimming removed 1 base at V and 1 base at J, with 5 bases between. The CDR3 spells CASSEGNSYNEQFF. CDR3 in DNA: TGTGCCAGCAGTGAAGGGAATTCCTACAATGAGCAGTTCTTC.

The chain couples TRBV15 to TRBJ2-5; D may be TRBD1 (5 bases). The CDR3 totals 18 residues. From germline, CDR1 is LNHNV and CDR2 YYDKDF (reference sequence). V lost 1 base, J lost 5 bases, and 23 bases lay in between. CDR3 residues: CATSRAAAGVARGETQYF. Here the CDR3 DNA reads TGTGCCACCAGCAGAGCGGCGGCTGGAGTGGCAAGGGGCGAGACCCAGTACTTC.